This TCR beta chain was profiled in a study of shared clonotypes between healthy human individuals. Findings of the study overall: Memory subsets generally showed lower estimated richness than naive subsets. When compared with the clonotypes that were shared by all four sorted-subset donors, the non-shared clonotypes turned out to have lower generation probabilities.

The CD4+ fraction was divided into a CD45RA+ naive subset and a CD45RA-negative memory subset. Sequencing was performed with immunoSEQ multiplex PCR; in TCRdb, only in-frame clones are kept and a portion is missing. The table has more than 2,000,000 clones, about 92% seen once. In regard to this clone: The antigen is not known.

Germline CDR1 is MNHEY and CDR2 is SMNVEV (reference sequence). CDR3 length equals 11 residues. Trimming took 5 bases from V and 6 from J, leaving 5 bases between them. This receptor was identified in a man between 18 and 35 years old in good health. Some clones in this sample may be carry-over from other donors' samples. Sequencing input: naive CD4+ T cells from PBMCs. This sample's subset: CD45RA+ positively selected. The chain has TRBV27 and TRBJ2-1; unclear D gene. The CDR3 DNA reads as TGTGCCAGCAGTCTCACCAATGAGCAGTTCTTC. As protein: CASSLTNEQFF.